The 8 T cell receptor beta chains below all came from one sample that was sequenced in a study of cytomegalovirus exposure and HLA in healthy donors. The PCR contained 60 Vbeta and 13 Jbeta primers. Repertoires were generated with immunoSEQ multiplex PCR, while TCRdb's copy carries only in-frame clones and drops some. The top ten hold about 1% of the sample, which has roughly 190,000 clones, about 80% seen once. Sequenced: PBMCs. Source of these receptors: a woman aged 40-49 years in good health and CMV-seronegative.

The V call is TRBV2, the J call TRBJ2-2; 14 nucleotides agree with TRBD2. Per germline, CDR1 SNHLY and CDR2 FYNNEI. The CDR3 spans 14 residues. The ends lost 8 bases at V and 7 bases at J; junction bases unmatched: 3. The chain's CDR3 is CASRGLAGVGELFF. CDR3 in DNA: TGTGCCAGCCGGGGACTAGCGGGAGTCGGGGAGCTGTTTTTT.

J is TRBJ2-2 and V is TRBV2; 8 bases align to TRBD1. The CDR3 totals 15 residues. The germline V gene encodes CDR1 SNHLY and CDR2 FYNNEI. V gave up 7 bases and J gave up 8 bases; unmatched junction bases: 12. CDR3 sequence reads: CASTGGQGREGELFF. The DNA for the CDR3 is TGTGCCAGCACCGGCGGACAGGGAAGGGAAGGGGAGCTGTTTTTT. The entire variable domain, with the rest obtained from reference TRBV2 and TRBJ2-2, is as follows: EPEVTQTPSHQVTQMGQEVILRCVPISNHLYFYWYRQILGQKVEFLVSFYNNEISEKSEIFDDQFSVERPDGSNFTLKIRSTKLEDSAMYFCASTGGQGREGELFFGEGSRLTVL.

The CDR3 loop reads CAWTKGQGIGNTEAFF. The CDR3 bases are TGTGCCTGGACCAAAGGACAGGGGATTGGGAACACTGAAGCTTTCTTT. The chain is built from TRBV30 and TRBJ1-1, with 9 bases lining up with TRBD1. Germline V CDR1 and CDR2: GTSNPN, SVGIG (reference sequence). Germline trimming cut 4 bases from V and 1 base from J; bases unmatched to any gene: 10. This CDR3 region has 16 residues.

The rearrangement joins TRBV10-2 to TRBJ1-1; D is unclear. The CDR3 sequence is 16 residues long. V lost 0 bases, J lost 6 bases, and 17 bases lay in between. The germline V gene encodes CDR1 WSHSY and CDR2 SAAADI. The CDR3, as DNA: TGCGCCAGCAGTGAGTCGAGAGGGCAGGTCGGGCCTGAAGCTTTCTTT. Translated, it gives CASSESRGQVGPEAFF.

The gene calls are TRBV6-1 and TRBJ1-2; TRBD1 matches at 9 bases. CDR3 length equals 14 residues. Germline loops: CDR1 MNHNS, CDR2 SASEGT. Germline trimming cut 2 bases from V and 8 bases from J; bases unmatched to any gene: 6. The CDR3 DNA sequence: TGTGCCAGCAGTGAATCACAGGGGGCTGGGGGCTACACCTTC. Residues: CASSESQGAGGYTF.

V and J are TRBV19 and TRBJ1-1; 7 nucleotides line up with TRBD1. CDR3 size: 12 residues. Germline values: CDR1 LNHDA, CDR2 SQIVND (reference sequence). CDR3: CATRGARAEAFF. The DNA for the CDR3 is TGTGCGACCAGGGGGGCGAGAGCTGAAGCTTTCTTT. Variable domain in full (rest from reference TRBV19 and TRBJ1-1): DGGITQSPKYLFRKEGQNVTLSCEQNLNHDAMYWYRQDPGQGLRLIYYSQIVNDFQKGDIAEGYSVSREKKESFPLTVTSAQKNPTAFYLCATRGARAEAFFGQGTRLTVV.

J is TRBJ1-2 and V is TRBV4-2; maybe TRBD1 (6 bases). Looked up from germline, CDR1 is LGHNA and CDR2 is YNFKEQ. CDR3 length equals 14 residues. V was trimmed by 2 bases and J by 4 bases, leaving 11 bases between them. The chain's CDR3 is CASSQSQGTYGYTF. The CDR3 nucleotides are TGTGCCAGCAGCCAAAGCCAGGGGACCTATGGCTACACCTTC.

V gene TRBV7-6 combines with J gene TRBJ2-1; 9 bases agree with TRBD2. There are 16 residues in the CDR3. CDR1 and CDR2 from the germline V gene are SGHVS and FNYEAQ. J lost 3 bases, V lost 2 bases, and 5 bases had no gene match. The CDR3 protein is CASSLLGSGGYNEQFF. The CDR3 region has the DNA TGTGCCAGCAGCTTATTAGGTAGCGGGGGCTACAATGAGCAGTTCTTC.